This is a list of T cell receptor beta chains from one sample in a study of shared clonotypes between healthy human individuals. Method: immunoSEQ multiplex PCR; TCRdb's copy keeps in-frame clones and lacks some. The table lists roughly 810,000 clones, 95% to 97% of them singletons. Sequenced: naive CD8+ T cells sorted from blood. These receptors all stem from a man aged 25-45 years in good health. The CDR3 runs from the conserved cysteine through the conserved F or W. Each record gives: J gene, V gene, D gene, CDR3 length, CDR3 DNA, CDR3 protein. The D gene is left open where the match is weak.

J: TRBJ2-3; V: TRBV11-2; D: TRBD2; length: 16; DNA: TGTGCCAGCAGCCCCCGGACTAGCGGGAGCACAGATACGCAGTATTTT; CDR3: CASSPRTSGSTDTQYF
J: TRBJ1-1; V: TRBV27; D: -; length: 14; DNA: TGTGCCAGCAGTTGGAGGTCAGGGGTCACTGAAGCTTTCTTT; CDR3: CASSWRSGVTEAFF
J: TRBJ1-5; V: TRBV30; D: TRBD1; length: 12; DNA: TGTGCCTGGAGCGACAGGGCTCAGCCCCAGCATTTT; CDR3: CAWSDRAQPQHF
J: TRBJ2-7; V: TRBV27; D: TRBD1; length: 17; DNA: TGTGCCAGCAGTTTATTGGGGTCCGGGACAGGGCTTCGGGAGCAGTACTTC; CDR3: CASSLLGSGTGLREQYF
J: TRBJ2-1; V: TRBV27; D: -; length: 13; DNA: TGTGCCAGTACGAGGGGAAAATACAATGAGCAGTTCTTC; CDR3: CASTRGKYNEQFF
J: TRBJ2-7; V: TRBV27; D: TRBD1; length: 14; DNA: TGTGCCAGCAGTTTATCCAGGGGGCCTTACGAGCAGTACTTC; CDR3: CASSLSRGPYEQYF
J: TRBJ1-1; V: TRBV25-1; D: -; length: 12; DNA: TGTGCCAGCAGTGAAATGGGGACTGAAGCTTTCTTT; CDR3: CASSEMGTEAFF
J: TRBJ2-1; V: TRBV10-3; D: TRBD2; length: 16; DNA: TGTGCCATCAGAAGGGTTAGCGGGAGAATCTACAATGAGCAGTTCTTC; CDR3: CAIRRVSGRIYNEQFF
J: TRBJ2-7; V: TRBV5-1; D: TRBD1; length: 16; DNA: TGCGCCAGCAGCCCGGCACCGGGACAGGGCACCTCCGAGCAGTACTTC; CDR3: CASSPAPGQGTSEQYF
J: TRBJ2-7; V: TRBV11-2; D: -; length: 14; DNA: TGTGCCAGCAGCTTAGGAGGCGGAACCTACGAGCAGTACTTC; CDR3: CASSLGGGTYEQYF
J: TRBJ1-5; V: TRBV25-1; D: -; length: 14; DNA: TGTGCCAGCAGTGGGGGGCAGGGATGGCAGCCCCAGCATTTT; CDR3: CASSGGQGWQPQHF
J: TRBJ2-1; V: TRBV6-1; D: -; length: 12; DNA: TGTGCCAGCAGTGAGGGACGGTTGGAGCAGTTCTTC; CDR3: CASSEGRLEQFF
J: TRBJ2-1; V: TRBV5-8; D: TRBD2; length: 17; DNA: TGTGCCAGCAGCTTGAGAGCGGGAGGAAGCTCCTACAATGAGCAGTTCTTC; CDR3: CASSLRAGGSSYNEQFF
J: TRBJ2-3; V: TRBV9; D: -; length: 17; DNA: TGTGCCAGCAGCGCCCACCCGGGACTGGGGATCACAGATACGCAGTATTTT; CDR3: CASSAHPGLGITDTQYF
J: TRBJ2-7; V: TRBV30; D: TRBD1; length: 15; DNA: TGTGCCTGGTTAACCCGGACAGGGCGACTTGACGAGCAGTACTTC; CDR3: CAWLTRTGRLDEQYF